The source of this T cell receptor (beta chain) is a study of CD8 T cells in ankylosing spondylitis. Study-level points and caveats: Matched ankylosing spondylitis synovial fluid reportedly contained a significantly enriched population of disease-linked clones. A motif of roughly eight highly homologous TCR beta variants was seen as apparently characteristic of ankylosing spondylitis blood. A CD8+ phenotype characterized the disease-linked clones, which were relatively rare in peripheral blood.

This clonotype was detected a few times. As yet, its antigen is unknown. Library preparation for TCR beta used quantitative 5'-RACE with molecular barcodes. One entry per CDR3 protein, called by TCRdb with MiXCR from the 5' RACE reads. Among around 430,000 distinct CDR3 sequences listed, roughly a sixth were seen once. CDR3 length equals 15 residues. Trimming cost V 7 bases and J 4 bases, with 15 bases left between them. CDR1 and CDR2 (germline): KGHDR, SFDVKD. The source of this sequence is a male donor with ankylosing spondylitis. The sample was blood, either unsorted or a sorted T cell fraction (not recorded which). The rearrangement links TRBV24-1 to TRBJ2-2; D is perhaps TRBD1 or TRBD2 (5 bases each). The chain's CDR3 is CATSTRFGATGELFF. The CDR3 bases are TGTGCCACCAGCACTAGATTCGGGGCCACCGGGGAGCTGTTTTTT.